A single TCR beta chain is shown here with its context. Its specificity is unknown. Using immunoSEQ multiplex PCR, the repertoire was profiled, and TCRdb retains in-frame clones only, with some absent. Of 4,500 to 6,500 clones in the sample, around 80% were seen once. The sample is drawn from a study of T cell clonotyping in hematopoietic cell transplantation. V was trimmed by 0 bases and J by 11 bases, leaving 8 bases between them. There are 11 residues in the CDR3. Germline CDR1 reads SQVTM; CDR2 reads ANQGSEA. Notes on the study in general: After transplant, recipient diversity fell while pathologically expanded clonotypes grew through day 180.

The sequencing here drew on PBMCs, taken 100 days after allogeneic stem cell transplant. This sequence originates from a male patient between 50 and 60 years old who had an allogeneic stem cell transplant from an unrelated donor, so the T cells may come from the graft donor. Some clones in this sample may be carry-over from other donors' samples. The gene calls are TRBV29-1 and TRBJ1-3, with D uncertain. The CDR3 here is CSVEEGKAIYF. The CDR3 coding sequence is TGCAGCGTTGAAGAAGGGAAGGCCATATATTTT.